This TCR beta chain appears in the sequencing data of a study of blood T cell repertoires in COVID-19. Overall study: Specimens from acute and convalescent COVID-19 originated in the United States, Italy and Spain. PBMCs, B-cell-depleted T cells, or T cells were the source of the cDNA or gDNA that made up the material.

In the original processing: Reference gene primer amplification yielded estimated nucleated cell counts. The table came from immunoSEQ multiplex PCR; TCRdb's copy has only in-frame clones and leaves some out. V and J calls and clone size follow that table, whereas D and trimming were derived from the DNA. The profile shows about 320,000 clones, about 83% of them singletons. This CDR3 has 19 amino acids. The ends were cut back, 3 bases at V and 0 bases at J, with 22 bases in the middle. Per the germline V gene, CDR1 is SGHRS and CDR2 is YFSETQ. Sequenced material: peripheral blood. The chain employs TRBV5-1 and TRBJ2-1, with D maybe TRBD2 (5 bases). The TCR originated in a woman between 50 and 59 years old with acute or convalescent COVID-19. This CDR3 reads CASSSVPASSGGSYNEQFF. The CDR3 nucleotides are TGCGCCAGCAGCTCCGTCCCAGCTAGCAGCGGAGGCTCCTACAATGAGCAGTTCTTC. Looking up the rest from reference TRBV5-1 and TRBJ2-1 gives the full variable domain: KAGVTQTPRYLIKTRGQQVTLSCSPISGHRSVSWYQQTPGQGLQFLFEYFSETQRNKGNFPGRFSGRQFSNSRSEMNVSTLELGDSALYLCASSSVPASSGGSYNEQFFGPGTRLTVL.